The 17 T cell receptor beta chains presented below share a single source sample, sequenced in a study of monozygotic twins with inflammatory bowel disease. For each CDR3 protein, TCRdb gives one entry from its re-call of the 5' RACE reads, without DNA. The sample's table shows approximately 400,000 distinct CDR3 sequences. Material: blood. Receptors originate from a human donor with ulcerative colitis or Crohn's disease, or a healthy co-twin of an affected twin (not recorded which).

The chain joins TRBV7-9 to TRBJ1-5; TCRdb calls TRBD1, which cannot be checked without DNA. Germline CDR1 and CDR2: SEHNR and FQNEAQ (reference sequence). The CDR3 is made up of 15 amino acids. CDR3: CASSLGDSRNQPQHF.

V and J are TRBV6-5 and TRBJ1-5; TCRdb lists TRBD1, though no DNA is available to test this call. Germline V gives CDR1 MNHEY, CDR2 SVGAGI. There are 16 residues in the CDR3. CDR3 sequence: CASSYSSRDGNQPQHF.

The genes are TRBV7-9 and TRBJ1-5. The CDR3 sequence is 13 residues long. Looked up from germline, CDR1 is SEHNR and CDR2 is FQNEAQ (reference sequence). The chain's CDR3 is CASSLTMDQPQHF.

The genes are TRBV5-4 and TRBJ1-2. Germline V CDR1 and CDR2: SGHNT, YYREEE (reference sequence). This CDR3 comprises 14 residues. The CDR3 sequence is CASSGEWVDDGYTF.

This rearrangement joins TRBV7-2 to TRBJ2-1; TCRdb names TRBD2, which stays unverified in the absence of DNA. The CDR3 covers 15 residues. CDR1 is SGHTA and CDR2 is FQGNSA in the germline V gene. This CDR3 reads CASSLRAETYNEQFF.

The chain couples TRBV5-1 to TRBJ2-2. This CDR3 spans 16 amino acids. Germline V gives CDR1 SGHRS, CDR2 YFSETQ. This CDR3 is CASSFLVVENTGELFF. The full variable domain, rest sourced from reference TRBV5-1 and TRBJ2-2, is KAGVTQTPRYLIKTRGQQVTLSCSPISGHRSVSWYQQTPGQGLQFLFEYFSETQRNKGNFPGRFSGRQFSNSRSEMNVSTLELGDSALYLCASSFLVVENTGELFFGEGSRLTVL.

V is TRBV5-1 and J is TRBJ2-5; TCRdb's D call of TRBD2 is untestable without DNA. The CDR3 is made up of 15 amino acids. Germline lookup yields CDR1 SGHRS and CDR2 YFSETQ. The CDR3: CASSTSGGRRETQYF.

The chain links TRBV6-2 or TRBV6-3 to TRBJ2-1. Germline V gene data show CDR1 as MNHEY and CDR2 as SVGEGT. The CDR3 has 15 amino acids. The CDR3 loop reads CASSYRGSSYNEQFF.

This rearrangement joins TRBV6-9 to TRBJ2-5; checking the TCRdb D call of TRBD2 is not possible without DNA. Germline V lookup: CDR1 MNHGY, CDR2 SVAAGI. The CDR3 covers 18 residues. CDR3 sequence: CASSSPPARTQRIGTQYF.

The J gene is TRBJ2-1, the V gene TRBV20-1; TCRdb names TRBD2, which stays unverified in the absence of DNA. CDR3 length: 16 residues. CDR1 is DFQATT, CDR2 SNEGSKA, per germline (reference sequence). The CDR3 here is CSARDFRGLPVNEQFF.

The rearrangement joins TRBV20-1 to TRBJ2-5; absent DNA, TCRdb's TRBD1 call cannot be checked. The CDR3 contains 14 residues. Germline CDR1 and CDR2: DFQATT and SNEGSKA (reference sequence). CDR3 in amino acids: CSATPKGKYETQYF.

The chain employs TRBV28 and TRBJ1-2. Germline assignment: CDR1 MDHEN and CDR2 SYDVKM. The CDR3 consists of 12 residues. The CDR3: CASSPGPQRGTF.

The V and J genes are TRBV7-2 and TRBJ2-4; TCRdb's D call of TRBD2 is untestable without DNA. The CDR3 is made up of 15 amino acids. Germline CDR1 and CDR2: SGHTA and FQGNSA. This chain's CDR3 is CASSLGEWARRIQYF. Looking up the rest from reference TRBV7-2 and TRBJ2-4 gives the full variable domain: GAGVSQSPSNKVTEKGKDVELRCDPISGHTALYWYRQSLGQGLEFLIYFQGNSAPDKSGLPSDRFSAERTGGSVSTLTIQRTQQEDSAVYLCASSLGEWARRIQYFGAGTRLSVL.

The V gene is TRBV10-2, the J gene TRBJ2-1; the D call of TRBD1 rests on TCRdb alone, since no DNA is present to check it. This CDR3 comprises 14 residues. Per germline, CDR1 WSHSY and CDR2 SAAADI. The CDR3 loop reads CASRAPSMRYEQFF.

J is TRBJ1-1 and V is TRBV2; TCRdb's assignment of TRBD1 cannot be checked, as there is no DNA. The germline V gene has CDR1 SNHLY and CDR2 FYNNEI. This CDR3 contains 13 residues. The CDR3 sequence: CASRDGPNTEAFF.

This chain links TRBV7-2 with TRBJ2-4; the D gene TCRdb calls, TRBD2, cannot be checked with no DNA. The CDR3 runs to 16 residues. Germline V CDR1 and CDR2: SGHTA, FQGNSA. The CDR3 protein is CASSRISGGAKNIQYF.

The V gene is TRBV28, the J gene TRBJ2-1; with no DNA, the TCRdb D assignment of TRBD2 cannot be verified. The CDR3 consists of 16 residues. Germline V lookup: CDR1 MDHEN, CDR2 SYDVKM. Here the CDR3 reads CASSPVTSGREGEQFF.